One sample yielded the 10 T cell receptor beta chains listed below, sequenced in a study of shared clonotypes between healthy human individuals. Clones were read by immunoSEQ multiplex PCR, and TCRdb kept only the in-frame ones, dropping some. The sample consists of about 2.4 million clones, 80% to 95% of them appearing once. The sample consisted of naive CD4+ T cells from PBMCs. Regarding subset: CD45RA+ positively selected. All receptors derive from a man younger than 35 in good health. Some clones in this sample may be carry-over from other donors' samples.

In its sample, this clone was seen a few times. In the same sample, other DNA sequences code for this CDR3. The genes are TRBV18 and TRBJ2-3; 9 bases agree with TRBD2. This CDR3 contains 16 residues. Trimming at V came to 1 base and at J to 1 base, leaving 3 bases not matched to a gene. Per the germline V gene, CDR1 is KGHSH and CDR2 is LQKENI. Written as DNA, the CDR3 is TGTGCCAGCTCACCACTAGCGGGAGTGGGCACAGATACGCAGTATTTT. Translated: CASSPLAGVGTDTQYF.

This rearrangement joins TRBV5-1 to TRBJ1-3; tentatively, D is TRBD1 (5 bases). Trimming took off 5 bases at V and 0 bases at J, with 12 bases between the two ends. The CDR3 runs 15 residues. The germline gives CDR1 SGHRS, CDR2 YFSETQ. As DNA, the CDR3 is TGCGCCAGCAGAAGGGACGGAACCTCTGGAAACACCATATATTTT. Amino acids: CASRRDGTSGNTIYF.

The V call is TRBV6-5, the J call TRBJ1-6, with a weak D call TRBD1 (6 bases). CDR3 length equals 13 residues. Trimming left V 8 bases short and J 6 bases short, with 11 bases between. Germline CDR1 is MNHEY and CDR2 is SVGAGI. The CDR3 loop reads CASGGAVNSPLHF. DNA for the CDR3: TGTGCCAGCGGGGGGGCTGTTAATTCACCCCTCCACTTT.

The rearrangement joins TRBV20-1 to TRBJ2-1, with D hard to call. The CDR3 consists of 11 residues. Germline CDR1 reads DFQATT; CDR2 reads SNEGSKA (reference sequence). V lost 2 bases and J lost 9, with 8 bases in between. The CDR3: CSARRRREQFF. Here the CDR3 DNA reads TGCAGTGCTAGACGCAGACGTGAGCAGTTCTTC.

V and J are TRBV5-4 and TRBJ1-2; D is possibly TRBD1 (5 bases). The CDR3 sequence is 16 residues long. Per germline, CDR1 SGHNT and CDR2 YYREEE (reference sequence). V gave up 2 bases and J gave up 5 bases, with 19 bases separating them. The CDR3 nucleotides read TGTGCCAGCAGCTTTGGGAATGAGGGGTCGAGGTATGGCTACACCTTC. Its translation is CASSFGNEGSRYGYTF.

This rearrangement joins TRBV10-3 to TRBJ2-7; 9 nucleotides align to TRBD1. Germline V gene sequence: CDR1 ENHRY, CDR2 SYGVKD. The V gene end was trimmed by 7 bases and the J gene end by 7 bases; junction bases not matched to a gene: 14. This CDR3 is 15 amino acids long. The chain's CDR3 is CAIKNTGGSSREQYF. Written as DNA, the CDR3 is TGTGCCATCAAGAACACAGGGGGCTCGTCCAGGGAGCAGTACTTC.

V gene TRBV19 combines with J gene TRBJ1-1, with D perhaps matching TRBD1 (5 bases). The V and J ends lost 9 bases and 2 bases respectively, with 16 bases between them. The CDR3 consists of 14 residues. Germline V gene lookup returns CDR1 LNHDA and CDR2 SQIVND (reference sequence). CDR3 nucleotide sequence: TGTGCCAGCTCAGAAGGGGTTTTCAACACTGAAGCTTTCTTT. Amino acid sequence: CASSEGVFNTEAFF.

The rearrangement joins TRBV4-2 to TRBJ2-7, with 8 bases that match TRBD2. Germline assignment: CDR1 LGHNA and CDR2 YNFKEQ. The CDR3 covers 18 residues. V trimming: 1 base; J trimming: 5 bases; junction bases outside the gene matches: 16. The CDR3 here is CASSQAPLGGGSSHEQYF. The DNA of the CDR3 is TGTGCCAGCAGCCAAGCTCCCCTCGGGGGGGGCAGTTCTCACGAGCAGTACTTC.

The chain couples TRBV15 to TRBJ2-7; TRBD1 matches 9 bases. This CDR3 has 16 residues. V trimming: 3 bases; J trimming: 0 bases; junction bases outside the gene matches: 6. In germline, CDR1 is LNHNV, CDR2 YYDKDF (reference sequence). Here the CDR3 reads CATSRGTGGSSYEQYF. The CDR3 coding sequence is TGTGCCACCAGCAGGGGAACAGGGGGCAGCTCCTACGAGCAGTACTTC.

The rearrangement links TRBV5-1 to TRBJ2-5; 7 bases are shared with TRBD2. Germline V lookup: CDR1 SGHRS, CDR2 YFSETQ. After removal of 4 bases from V and 0 bases from J, the junction contained 3 bases not matched to a gene. The CDR3 has 14 amino acids. This CDR3 is CASSHGTNQETQYF. The CDR3 nucleotides read TGCGCCAGCAGCCATGGGACTAACCAAGAGACCCAGTACTTC.